This TCR beta chain was obtained from a study of T cells in Graves' hyperthyroidism and ophthalmopathy. Study results and caveats: Blood held most thyroid clonotypes expanded above 0.001 frequency. For ophthalmopathy, model prediction preceded onset by a median about 6 months.

Many counts were recorded for this clonotype. Its cognate antigen is unknown. TCR beta CDR3 regions were amplified from RNA. First-round RT-PCR targeting the TCR CDR3 was performed with the HTBI primer set. TCRdb redid the calling of the multiplex PCR reads with MiXCR, one entry per CDR3 protein. The table includes about 180,000 distinct CDR3 sequences, over 15% detected once. Patients showing uncontrolled infection, other autoimmune disease, pregnancy or lactation were ineligible. Every diagnosis used clinical symptoms, serum thyroxine and TRAb, thyroid ultrasound and orbital computed tomography. The TCR sequence derives from a woman between 45 and 65 years old with Graves' hyperthyroidism. Material for sequencing was blood.

The CDR3 bases are TGTGCCAGCACCAGGACAGGGACCTACGAGCAGTACTTC. Its protein is CASTRTGTYEQYF. This chain joins TRBV7-2 and TRBJ2-7; TRBD1 matches 8 bases. The CDR3 consists of 13 residues. Per germline, CDR1 SGHTA and CDR2 FQGNSA. J lost 2 bases, V lost 7 bases, and 4 bases had no gene match.